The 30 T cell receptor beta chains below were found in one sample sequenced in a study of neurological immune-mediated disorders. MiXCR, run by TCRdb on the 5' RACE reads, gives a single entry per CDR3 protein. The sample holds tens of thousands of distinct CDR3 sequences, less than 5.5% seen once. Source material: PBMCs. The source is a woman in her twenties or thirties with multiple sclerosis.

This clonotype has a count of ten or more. In DNA form, the CDR3 reads TGCAGTGCTAGAGATCCCTTTTCCTCCGGGACGGGCTCCTACAATGAGCAGTTCTTC. It translates to CSARDPFSSGTGSYNEQFF. The chain is built from TRBV20-1 and TRBJ2-1, with D perhaps TRBD1 or TRBD2 (5 bases each). Germline lookup yields CDR1 DFQATT and CDR2 SNEGSKA (reference sequence). V was clipped by 0 bases and J by 0 bases, with 21 bases between them. The CDR3 is made up of 19 amino acids.

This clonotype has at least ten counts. CDR3 amino acids: CASSTRTSEYNEQFF. The CDR3 region has the DNA TGTGCCAGCAGCACCCGGACTAGCGAGTACAATGAGCAGTTCTTC. This chain links TRBV7-8 with TRBJ2-1, with 9 bases fitting TRBD2. The CDR3 totals 15 residues. Trimming removed 5 bases from V and 4 bases from J; junction bases left unmatched: 6. Germline V CDR1 and CDR2: SGHVS, FQNEAQ.

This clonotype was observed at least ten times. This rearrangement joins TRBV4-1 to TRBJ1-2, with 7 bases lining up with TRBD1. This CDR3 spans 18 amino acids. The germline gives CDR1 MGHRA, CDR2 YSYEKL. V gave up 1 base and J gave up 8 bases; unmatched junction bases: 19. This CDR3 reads CASSQAVPGTDFIGGYTF. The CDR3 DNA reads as TGCGCCAGCAGCCAAGCAGTTCCCGGGACAGACTTTATAGGGGGCTACACCTTC.

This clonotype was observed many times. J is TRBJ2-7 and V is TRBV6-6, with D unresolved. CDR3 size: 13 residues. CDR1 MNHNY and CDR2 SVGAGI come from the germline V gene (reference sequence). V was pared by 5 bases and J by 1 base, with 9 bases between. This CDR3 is CASSSLGSYEQYV. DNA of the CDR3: TGTGCCAGCAGTAGTCTTGGGTCCTACGAGCAGTACGTC.

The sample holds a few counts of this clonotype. The CDR3, as DNA: TGCAGTGCTAGCAAGTTAGTCAGGAGCTCCTACAATGAGCAGTTCTTC. This gives the protein CSASKLVRSSYNEQFF. The chain combines TRBV20-1 with TRBJ2-1; D not certain. Trimming cost V 3 bases and J 0 bases, with 15 bases left between them. Per the germline V gene, CDR1 is DFQATT and CDR2 is SNEGSKA (reference sequence). CDR3 length equals 16 residues.

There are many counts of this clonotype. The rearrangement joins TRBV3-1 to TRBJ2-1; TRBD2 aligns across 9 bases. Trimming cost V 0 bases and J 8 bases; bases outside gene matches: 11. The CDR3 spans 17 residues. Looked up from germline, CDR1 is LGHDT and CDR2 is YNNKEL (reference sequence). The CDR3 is CASSQDQAGGSVHEQFF. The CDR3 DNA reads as TGTGCCAGCAGCCAAGATCAGGCGGGAGGGTCGGTCCATGAGCAGTTCTTC.

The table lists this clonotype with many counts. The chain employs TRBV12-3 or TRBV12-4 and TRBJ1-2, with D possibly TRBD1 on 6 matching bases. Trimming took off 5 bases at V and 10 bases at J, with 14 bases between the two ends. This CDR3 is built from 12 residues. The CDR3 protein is CASSTGLGPYTF. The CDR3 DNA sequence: TGTGCCAGCAGTACAGGGCTCGGTCCCTACACCTTC.

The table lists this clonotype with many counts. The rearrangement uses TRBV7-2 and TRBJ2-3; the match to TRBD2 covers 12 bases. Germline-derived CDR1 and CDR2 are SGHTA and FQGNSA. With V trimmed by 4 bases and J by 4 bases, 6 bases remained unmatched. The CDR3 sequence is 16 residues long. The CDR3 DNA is TGTGCCAGCAGCTCGGGGCTAGCGGGGGGGGCAGATACGCAGTATTTT. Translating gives CASSSGLAGGADTQYF. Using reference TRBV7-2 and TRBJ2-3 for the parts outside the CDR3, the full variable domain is GAGVSQSPSNKVTEKGKDVELRCDPISGHTALYWYRQSLGQGLEFLIYFQGNSAPDKSGLPSDRFSAERTGGSVSTLTIQRTQQEDSAVYLCASSSGLAGGADTQYFGPGTRLTVL.

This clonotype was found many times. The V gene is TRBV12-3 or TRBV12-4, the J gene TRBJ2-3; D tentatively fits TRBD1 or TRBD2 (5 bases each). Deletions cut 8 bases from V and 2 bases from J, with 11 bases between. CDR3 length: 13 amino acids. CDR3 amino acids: CASGGTYTDTQYF. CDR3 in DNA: TGTGCCAGCGGGGGAACCTACACAGATACGCAGTATTTT.

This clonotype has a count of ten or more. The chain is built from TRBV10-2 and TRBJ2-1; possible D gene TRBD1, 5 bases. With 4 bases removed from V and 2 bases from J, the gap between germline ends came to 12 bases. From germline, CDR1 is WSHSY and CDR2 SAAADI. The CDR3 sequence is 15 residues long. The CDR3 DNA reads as TGCGCCAGCAGTGTAGCCTTGGGGCCCTACAATGAGCAGTTCTTC. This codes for CASSVALGPYNEQFF.

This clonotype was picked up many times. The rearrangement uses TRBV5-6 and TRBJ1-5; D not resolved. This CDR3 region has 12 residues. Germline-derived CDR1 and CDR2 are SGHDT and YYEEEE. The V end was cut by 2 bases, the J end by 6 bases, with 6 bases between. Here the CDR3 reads CASSFGGQPQHF. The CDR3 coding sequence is TGTGCCAGCAGCTTCGGCGGTCAGCCCCAGCATTTT.

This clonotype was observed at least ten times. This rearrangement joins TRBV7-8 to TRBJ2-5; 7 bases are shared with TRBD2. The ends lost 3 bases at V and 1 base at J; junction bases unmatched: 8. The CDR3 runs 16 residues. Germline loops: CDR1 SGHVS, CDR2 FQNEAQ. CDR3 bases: TGTGCCAGCAGCTTTATTAGCGGGCGCTTCCAAGAGACCCAGTACTTC. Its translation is CASSFISGRFQETQYF.

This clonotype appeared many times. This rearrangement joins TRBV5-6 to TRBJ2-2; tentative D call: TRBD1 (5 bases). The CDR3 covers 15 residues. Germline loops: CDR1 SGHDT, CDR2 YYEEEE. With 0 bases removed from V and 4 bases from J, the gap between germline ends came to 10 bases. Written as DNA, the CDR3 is TGTGCCAGCAGCTTGGGTCTGACAGCCACCGGGGAGCTGTTTTTT. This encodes CASSLGLTATGELFF.

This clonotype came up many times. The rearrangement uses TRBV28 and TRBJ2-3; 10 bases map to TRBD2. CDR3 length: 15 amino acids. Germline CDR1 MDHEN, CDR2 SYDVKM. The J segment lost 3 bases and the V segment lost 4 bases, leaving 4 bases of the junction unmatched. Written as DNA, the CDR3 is TGTGCCAGCAGTTCTTTAGCGGGAGGTACAGATACGCAGTATTTT. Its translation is CASSSLAGGTDTQYF. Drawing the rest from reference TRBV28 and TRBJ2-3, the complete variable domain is DVKVTQSSRYLVKRTGEKVFLECVQDMDHENMFWYRQDPGLGLRLIYFSYDVKMKEKGDIPEGYSVSREKKERFSLILESASTNQTSMYLCASSSLAGGTDTQYFGPGTRLTVL.

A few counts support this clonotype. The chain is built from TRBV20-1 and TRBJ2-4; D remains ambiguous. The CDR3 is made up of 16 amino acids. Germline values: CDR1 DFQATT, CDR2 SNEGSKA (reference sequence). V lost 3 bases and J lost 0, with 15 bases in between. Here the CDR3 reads CSARPRVPLAKNIQYF. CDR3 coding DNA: TGCAGTGCTAGGCCTAGGGTTCCTCTAGCCAAAAACATTCAGTACTTC.

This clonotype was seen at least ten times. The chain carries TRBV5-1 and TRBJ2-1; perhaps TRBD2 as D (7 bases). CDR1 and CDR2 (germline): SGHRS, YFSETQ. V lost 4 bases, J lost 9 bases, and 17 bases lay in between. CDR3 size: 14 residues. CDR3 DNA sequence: TGCGCCAGCAGCCCCTCGGCGGGGGCGGGTGAGCAGTTCTTC. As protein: CASSPSAGAGEQFF.

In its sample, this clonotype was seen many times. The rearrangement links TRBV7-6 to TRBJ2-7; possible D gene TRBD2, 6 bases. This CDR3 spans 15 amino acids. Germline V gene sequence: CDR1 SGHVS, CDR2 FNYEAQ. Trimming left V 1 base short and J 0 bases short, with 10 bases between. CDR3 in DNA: TGTGCCAGCAGCTTAGGGTCGGGGGTCTCCTACGAGCAGTACTTC. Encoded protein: CASSLGSGVSYEQYF.

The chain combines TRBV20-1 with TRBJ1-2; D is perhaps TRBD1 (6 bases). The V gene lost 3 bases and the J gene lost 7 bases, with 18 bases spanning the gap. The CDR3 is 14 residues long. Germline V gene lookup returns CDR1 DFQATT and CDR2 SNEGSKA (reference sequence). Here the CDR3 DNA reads TGCAGTGCTAGGGCAGGGGCTTGGTTGGGTGGCTACACCTTC. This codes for CSARAGAWLGGYTF.

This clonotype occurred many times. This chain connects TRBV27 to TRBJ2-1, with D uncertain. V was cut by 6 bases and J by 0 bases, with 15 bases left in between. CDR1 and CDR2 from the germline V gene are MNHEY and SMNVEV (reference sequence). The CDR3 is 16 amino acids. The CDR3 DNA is TGTGCCAGCAGCCCCCTGACTTCCCACTCCTACAATGAGCAGTTCTTC. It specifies CASSPLTSHSYNEQFF.

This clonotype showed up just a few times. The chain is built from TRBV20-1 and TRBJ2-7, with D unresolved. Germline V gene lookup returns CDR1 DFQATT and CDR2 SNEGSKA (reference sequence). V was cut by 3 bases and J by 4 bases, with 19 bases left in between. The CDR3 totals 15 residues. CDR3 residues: CSASRGRMQSYEQYF. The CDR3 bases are TGCAGTGCTAGCCGCGGACGGATGCAATCGTACGAGCAGTACTTC.

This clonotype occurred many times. The CDR3 loop reads CSARDREQVLSYNEQFF. The CDR3 DNA reads as TGCAGTGCTAGAGATCGGGAACAGGTCCTCTCCTACAATGAGCAGTTCTTC. The rearrangement uses TRBV20-1 and TRBJ2-1; perhaps D is TRBD1 or TRBD2 (5 bases each). This CDR3 contains 17 residues. Germline V gene data show CDR1 as DFQATT and CDR2 as SNEGSKA (reference sequence). Trimming pared 0 bases from V and 0 bases from J, leaving 15 bases between.

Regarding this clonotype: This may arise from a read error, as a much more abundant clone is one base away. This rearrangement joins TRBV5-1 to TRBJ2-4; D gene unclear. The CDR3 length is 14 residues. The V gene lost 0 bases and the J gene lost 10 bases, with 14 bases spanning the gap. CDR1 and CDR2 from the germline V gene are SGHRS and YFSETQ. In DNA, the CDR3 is TGCGCCAGCAGCTTGGCTAACGGGCTCGAAATTCAGTACTTC. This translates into CASSLANGLEIQYF.

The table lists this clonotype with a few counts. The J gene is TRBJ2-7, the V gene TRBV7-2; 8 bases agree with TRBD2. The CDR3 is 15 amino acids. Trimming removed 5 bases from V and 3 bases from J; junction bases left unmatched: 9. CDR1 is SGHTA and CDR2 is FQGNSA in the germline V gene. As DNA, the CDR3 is TGTGCCAGCAGCCTACGCTCGGGGGGGCTCTACGAGCAGTACTTC. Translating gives CASSLRSGGLYEQYF.

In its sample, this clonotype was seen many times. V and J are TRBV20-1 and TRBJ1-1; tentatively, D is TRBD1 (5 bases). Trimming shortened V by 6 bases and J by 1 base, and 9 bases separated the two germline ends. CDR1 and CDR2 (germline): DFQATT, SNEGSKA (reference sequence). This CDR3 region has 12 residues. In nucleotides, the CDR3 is TGCAGTGCCCCTGGACAGAACACTGAAGCTTTCTTT. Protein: CSAPGQNTEAFF.

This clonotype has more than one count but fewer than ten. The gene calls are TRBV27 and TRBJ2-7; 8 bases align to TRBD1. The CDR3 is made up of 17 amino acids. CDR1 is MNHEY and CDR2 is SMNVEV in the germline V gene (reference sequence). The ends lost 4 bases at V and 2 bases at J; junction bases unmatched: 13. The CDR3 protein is CASSSTTGTGLTYEQYF. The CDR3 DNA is TGTGCCAGCAGTTCCACTACCGGGACAGGACTTACCTACGAGCAGTACTTC.

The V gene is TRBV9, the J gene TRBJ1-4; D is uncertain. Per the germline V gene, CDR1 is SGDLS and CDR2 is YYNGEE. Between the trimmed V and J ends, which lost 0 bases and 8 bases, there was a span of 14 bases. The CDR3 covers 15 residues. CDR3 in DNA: TGTGCCAGCAGCGTAGGACCCGGGGATCGAGAAAAACTGTTTTTT. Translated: CASSVGPGDREKLFF.

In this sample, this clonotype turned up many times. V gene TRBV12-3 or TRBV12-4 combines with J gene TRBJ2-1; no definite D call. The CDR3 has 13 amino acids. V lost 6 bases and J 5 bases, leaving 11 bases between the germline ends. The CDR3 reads CASSPVRHNEQFF. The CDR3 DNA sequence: TGTGCCAGCAGCCCGGTACGGCACAATGAGCAGTTCTTC.

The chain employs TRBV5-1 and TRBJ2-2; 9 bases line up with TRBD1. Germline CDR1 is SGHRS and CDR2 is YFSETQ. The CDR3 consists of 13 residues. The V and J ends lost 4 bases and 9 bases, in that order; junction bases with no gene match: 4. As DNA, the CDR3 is TGCGCCAGCAGCGAACAGGGGGCCAGGGAGCTGTTTTTT. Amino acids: CASSEQGARELFF.

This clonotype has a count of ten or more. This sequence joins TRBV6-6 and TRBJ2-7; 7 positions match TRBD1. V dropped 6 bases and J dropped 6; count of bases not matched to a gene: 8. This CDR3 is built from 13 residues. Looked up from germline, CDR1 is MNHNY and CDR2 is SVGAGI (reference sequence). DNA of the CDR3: TGTGCCAGCAGCCGACAGGGCGAGTCCGAGCAGTACGTC. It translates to CASSRQGESEQYV.

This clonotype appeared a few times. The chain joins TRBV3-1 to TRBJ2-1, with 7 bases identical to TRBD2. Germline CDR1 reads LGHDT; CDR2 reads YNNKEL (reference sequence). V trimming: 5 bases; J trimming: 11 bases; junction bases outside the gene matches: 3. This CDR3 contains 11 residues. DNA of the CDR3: TGTGCCAGCAGCGCCGGGACTAAGCAGTTCTTC. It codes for CASSAGTKQFF.